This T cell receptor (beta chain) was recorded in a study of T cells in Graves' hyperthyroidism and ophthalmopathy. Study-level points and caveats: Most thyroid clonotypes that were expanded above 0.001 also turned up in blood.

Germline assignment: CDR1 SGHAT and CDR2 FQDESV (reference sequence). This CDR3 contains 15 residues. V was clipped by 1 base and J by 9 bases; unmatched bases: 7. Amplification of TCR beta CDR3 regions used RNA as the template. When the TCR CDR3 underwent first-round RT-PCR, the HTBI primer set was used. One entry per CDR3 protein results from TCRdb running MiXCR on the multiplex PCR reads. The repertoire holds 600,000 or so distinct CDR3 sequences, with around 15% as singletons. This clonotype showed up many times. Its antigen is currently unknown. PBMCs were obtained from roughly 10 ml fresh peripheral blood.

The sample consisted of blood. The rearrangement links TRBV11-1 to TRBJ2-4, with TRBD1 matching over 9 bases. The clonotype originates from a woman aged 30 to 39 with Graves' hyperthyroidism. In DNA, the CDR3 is TGTGCCAGCAGCTTAGAGGCCGGGACAGGGACCATTCAGTACTTC. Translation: CASSLEAGTGTIQYF.